The 17 T cell receptor beta chains below come from one sample, sequenced in a study of metastatic and nonmetastatic thyroid tumors (dated by TCRdb to the early 2020s). Library preparation was by PCR. Sequenced using an Illumina HiSeq 4000. Starting from the raw public reads, TCRdb applied fastp trimming at Q25, assembled clones with MiXCR and retained in-frame beta chains. For this sample there are 30,000 to 45,000 clones; roughly 26% appear just once. The biggest ten clones account for around 10% of the sample. No treatment had been received by any patient before thyroid surgery. What was sequenced was blood. These receptors were obtained from a female donor with papillary thyroid cancer or a benign thyroid nodule (not recorded which). Some clones in this sample may be carry-over from other donors' samples.

This clone was picked up many times. The chain is built from TRBV18 and TRBJ2-3; D is ambiguous. The CDR3 extends over 14 amino acids. V was cut by 2 bases and J by 1 base, with 7 bases left in between. Germline CDR1 KGHSH, CDR2 LQKENI. The CDR3 bases are TGTGCCAGCTCACCATTCGACGGCACAGATACGCAGTATTTT. Translated: CASSPFDGTDTQYF.

Only a few counts were recorded for this clone. V usage is TRBV4-1 and J usage is TRBJ2-1; 10 bases map to TRBD2. V was clipped by 5 bases and J by 8 bases; unmatched bases: 9. Per the germline V gene, CDR1 is MGHRA and CDR2 is YSYEKL. This CDR3 contains 15 residues. Here the CDR3 DNA reads TGCGCCAGCAGCACTGCTAGCGGGAGTCAAGATGAGCAGTTCTTC. This codes for CASSTASGSQDEQFF.

This clone was picked up many times. This may stem from a read error, because a much larger clone lies one nucleotide away. CDR3 coding DNA: TGCGCCAGCAGCGTGGGACTAGCGGGAGCTTACGGCTCCTACAATGAGCAGTTCTTC. As protein: CASSVGLAGAYGSYNEQFF. The chain employs TRBV5-1 and TRBJ2-1; 14 nucleotides line up with TRBD2. The CDR3 extends over 19 amino acids. V shed 4 bases and J 0 bases; nucleotides not matched to a gene: 9. The V gene's germline CDR1 is SGHRS and CDR2 YFSETQ.

This chain uses TRBV30 with TRBJ1-2; D not certain. Germline loops: CDR1 GTSNPN, CDR2 SVGIG (reference sequence). CDR3 length equals 15 residues. Trimming took 2 bases from V and 4 from J, leaving 17 bases between them. CDR3 region: CAWSPTQPRSYGYTF. The CDR3 region has the DNA TGTGCCTGGAGTCCTACCCAACCCCGGAGCTATGGCTACACCTTC. The full variable domain, completed using reference TRBV30 and TRBJ1-2, is SQTIHQWPATLVQPVGSPLSLECTVEGTSNPNLYWYRQAAGRGLQLLFYSVGIGQISSEVPQNLSASRPQDRQFILSSKKLLLSDSGFYLCAWSPTQPRSYGYTFGSGTRLTVV.

Remarks on this clone: A much larger clone differs from this one at a single base, so this may be a read error. The chain has TRBV29-1 and TRBJ1-1; a weak D match, TRBD1 (5 bases). The CDR3 totals 14 residues. Germline V CDR1 and CDR2: SQVTM, ANQGSEA. V lost 8 bases, J lost 0 bases, and 16 bases lay in between. CDR3: CSSIGGGMNTEAFF. CDR3 DNA: TGCAGCTCCATTGGTGGGGGGATGAACACTGAAGCTTTCTTT. Variable domain in full (rest from reference TRBV29-1 and TRBJ1-1): SAVISQKPSRDICQRGTSLTIQCQVDSQVTMMFWYRQQPGQSLTLIATANQGSEATYESGFVIDKFPISRPNLTFSTLTVSNMSPEDSSIYLCSSIGGGMNTEAFFGQGTRLTVV.

This clone was detected ten times or more. CDR3 nucleotides: TGCAGTGCTAGGCCGGGGCTAGTAGGACAAGAGACCCAGTACTTC. Translation: CSARPGLVGQETQYF. This chain joins TRBV20-1 and TRBJ2-5; D is possibly TRBD1 or TRBD2 (5 bases each). CDR1 and CDR2 from the germline V gene are DFQATT and SNEGSKA (reference sequence). V lost 3 bases and J lost 2, with 16 bases in between. The CDR3 length is 15 residues.

The chain couples TRBV6-1 to TRBJ1-4; TRBD1 aligns across 7 bases. J lost 8 bases, V lost 10 bases, and 7 bases had no gene match. The CDR3 consists of 12 residues. The germline gives CDR1 MNHNS, CDR2 SASEGT. CDR3 sequence reads: CATGQAGEKLFF. CDR3 nucleotides: TGTGCCACCGGACAGGCCGGGGAAAAACTGTTTTTT.

This clone has a count of ten or more. The same CDR3 arises from other DNA sequences in this sample as well. The genes are TRBV2 and TRBJ2-5, with 10 positions matching TRBD2. After removal of 1 base from V and 5 bases from J, the junction contained 4 bases not matched to a gene. Germline V gives CDR1 SNHLY, CDR2 FYNNEI. This CDR3 region has 15 residues. The CDR3 nucleotides read TGTGCCAGCAGTGAAGGAGCGGGAGGGGGTGAGACCCAGTACTTC. It specifies CASSEGAGGGETQYF.

At least ten counts were recorded for this clone. The rearrangement joins TRBV7-9 to TRBJ2-5; perhaps TRBD2 as D (6 bases). The CDR3 contains 14 residues. Germline CDR1 is SEHNR and CDR2 is FQNEAQ (reference sequence). Trimming cost V 4 bases and J 4 bases, with 13 bases left between them. The CDR3, as DNA: TGTGCCAGCAGCTCGGGACTTGAAGTAGAGACCCAGTACTTC. It translates to CASSSGLEVETQYF. Filled out from reference TRBV7-9 and TRBJ2-5, the complete variable domain reads DTGVSQNPRHKITKRGQNVTFRCDPISEHNRLYWYRQTLGQGPEFLTYFQNEAQLEKSRLLSDRFSAERPKGSFSTLEIQRTEQGDSAMYLCASSSGLEVETQYFGPGTRLLVL.

The sample holds a few counts of this clone. This chain's CDR3 is CASKGGQSSYNSPLHF. The CDR3, as DNA: TGTGCCAGCAAGGGGGGGCAGAGCTCCTATAATTCACCCCTCCACTTT. This sequence joins TRBV28 and TRBJ1-6; D is perhaps TRBD1 (6 bases). There are 16 residues in the CDR3. V lost 7 bases to trimming and J lost 0 bases, with 13 bases between them. CDR1 and CDR2 (germline): MDHEN, SYDVKM.

This chain links TRBV2 with TRBJ2-5; 11 nucleotides line up with TRBD1. J lost 2 bases, V lost 2 bases, and 16 bases had no gene match. The CDR3 extends over 20 amino acids. Germline V gene data show CDR1 as SNHLY and CDR2 as FYNNEI. The CDR3 protein is CASSESRLRTGTGGQETQYF. In nucleotides, the CDR3 is TGTGCCAGCAGTGAATCCCGATTAAGGACCGGGACAGGGGGGCAAGAGACCCAGTACTTC.

This rearrangement joins TRBV20-1 to TRBJ1-1; D unresolved. The V end was cut by 6 bases, the J end by 2 bases, with 13 bases between. Germline V gene sequence: CDR1 DFQATT, CDR2 SNEGSKA (reference sequence). This CDR3 has 13 residues. The CDR3 nucleotides read TGCAGTGCCTGGCGAAAGGCTAACACTGAAGCTTTCTTT. Its translation is CSAWRKANTEAFF.

In its sample, this clone ranks as medium-sized. Other nucleotide sequences in the sample specify the same CDR3. The V call is TRBV2, the J call TRBJ2-7; D is unresolved. CDR3 length: 12 amino acids. V dropped 7 bases and J dropped 6 bases, with 13 bases sitting between them. Germline lookup yields CDR1 SNHLY and CDR2 FYNNEI. DNA for the CDR3: TGTGCCAGCACAGCCCGTGGTGGCGAGCAGTACTTC. This sequence encodes CASTARGGEQYF.

The V call is TRBV5-1, the J call TRBJ2-3, with 15 bases fitting TRBD2. The V and J ends lost 7 bases and 3 bases, in that order; junction bases with no gene match: 3. The CDR3 length is 15 residues. The germline CDR1 and CDR2 sequences are SGHRS and YFSETQ. The CDR3 is CASRTSGRETDTQYF. The CDR3 DNA is TGCGCCAGCCGGACTAGCGGGAGGGAAACAGATACGCAGTATTTT.

This rearrangement joins TRBV30 to TRBJ1-5; D uncertain. The CDR3 runs to 12 residues. Germline loops: CDR1 GTSNPN, CDR2 SVGIG (reference sequence). V lost 1 base, J lost 4 bases, and 5 bases lay in between. The CDR3 DNA reads TGTGCCTGGAGTGGGAGTAATCAGCCCCAGCATTTT. Protein: CAWSGSNQPQHF.

This clone was observed at least ten times. The sample has other DNA sequences that encode this CDR3 too. The genes are TRBV24-1 and TRBJ1-2; D is unresolved. The CDR3 runs to 13 residues. V was cut by 3 bases and J by 8 bases, with 12 bases left in between. Germline V gives CDR1 KGHDR, CDR2 SFDVKD. The CDR3 DNA reads TGTGCCACCAGTGATAAGGCGTCGGAGGGCTACACCTTC. Encoded protein: CATSDKASEGYTF.

This clone has at least ten counts. This sequence joins TRBV29-1 and TRBJ2-1; the D is unclear. Germline V lookup: CDR1 SQVTM, CDR2 ANQGSEA. The CDR3 has 11 residues. V gave up 7 bases and J gave up 9 bases, with 13 bases separating them. The CDR3 protein is CSGKDLGEQFF. The DNA of the CDR3 is TGCAGCGGGAAGGATTTGGGTGAGCAGTTCTTC.